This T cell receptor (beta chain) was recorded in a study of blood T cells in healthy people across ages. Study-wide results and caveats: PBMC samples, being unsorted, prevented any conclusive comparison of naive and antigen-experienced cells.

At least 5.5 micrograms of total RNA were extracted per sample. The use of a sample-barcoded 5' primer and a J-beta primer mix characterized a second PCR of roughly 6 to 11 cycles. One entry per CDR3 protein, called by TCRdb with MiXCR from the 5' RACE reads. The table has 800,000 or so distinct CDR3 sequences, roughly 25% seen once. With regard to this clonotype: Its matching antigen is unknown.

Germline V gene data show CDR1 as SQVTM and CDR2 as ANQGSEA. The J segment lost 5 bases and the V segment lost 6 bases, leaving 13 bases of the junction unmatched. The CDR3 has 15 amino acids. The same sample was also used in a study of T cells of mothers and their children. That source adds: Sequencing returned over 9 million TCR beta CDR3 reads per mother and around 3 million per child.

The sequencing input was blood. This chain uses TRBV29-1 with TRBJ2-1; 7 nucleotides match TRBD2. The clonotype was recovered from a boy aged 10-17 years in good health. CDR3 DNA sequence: TGCAGCGTGGGCCCGGGACTAAAACGGGACAATGAGCAGTTCTTC. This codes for CSVGPGLKRDNEQFF.